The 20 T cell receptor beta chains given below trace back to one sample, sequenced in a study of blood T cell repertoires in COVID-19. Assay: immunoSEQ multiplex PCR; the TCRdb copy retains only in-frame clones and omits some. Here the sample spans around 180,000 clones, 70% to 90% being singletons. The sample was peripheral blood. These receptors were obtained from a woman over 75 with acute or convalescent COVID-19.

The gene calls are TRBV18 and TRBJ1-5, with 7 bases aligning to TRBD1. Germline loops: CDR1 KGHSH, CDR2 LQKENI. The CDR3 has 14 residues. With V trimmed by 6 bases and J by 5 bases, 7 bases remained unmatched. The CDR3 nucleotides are TGTGCCAGCTCCCTTGACAGGGTGGATCAGCCCCAGCATTTT. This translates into CASSLDRVDQPQHF.

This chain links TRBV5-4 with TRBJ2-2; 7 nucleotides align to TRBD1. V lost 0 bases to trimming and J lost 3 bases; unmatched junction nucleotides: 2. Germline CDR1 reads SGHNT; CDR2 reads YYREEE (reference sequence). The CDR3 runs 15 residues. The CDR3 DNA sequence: TGTGCCAGCAGCTTGGCGGGGACAGACACCGGGGAGCTGTTTTTT. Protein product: CASSLAGTDTGELFF. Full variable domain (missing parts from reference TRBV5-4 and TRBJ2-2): ETGVTQSPTHLIKTRGQQVTLRCSSQSGHNTVSWYQQALGQGPQFIFQYYREEENGRGNFPPRFSGLQFPNYSSELNVNALELDDSALYLCASSLAGTDTGELFFGEGSRLTVL.

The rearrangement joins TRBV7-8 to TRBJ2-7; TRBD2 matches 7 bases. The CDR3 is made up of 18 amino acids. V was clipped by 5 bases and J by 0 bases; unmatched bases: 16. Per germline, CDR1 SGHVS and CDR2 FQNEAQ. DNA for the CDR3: TGTGCCAGCAGCATCGGCCTGGGGAGGGACCCTATCTCCTACGAGCAGTACTTC. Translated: CASSIGLGRDPISYEQYF.

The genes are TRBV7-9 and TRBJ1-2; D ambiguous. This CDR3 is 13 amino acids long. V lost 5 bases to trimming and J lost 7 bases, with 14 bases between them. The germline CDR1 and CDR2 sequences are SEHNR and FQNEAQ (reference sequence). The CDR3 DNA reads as TGTGCCAGCAGCCCCGAGTCAACGGTTGGCTACACCTTC. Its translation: CASSPESTVGYTF. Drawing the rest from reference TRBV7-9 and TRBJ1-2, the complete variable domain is DTGVSQNPRHKITKRGQNVTFRCDPISEHNRLYWYRQTLGQGPEFLTYFQNEAQLEKSRLLSDRFSAERPKGSFSTLEIQRTEQGDSAMYLCASSPESTVGYTFGSGTRLTVV.

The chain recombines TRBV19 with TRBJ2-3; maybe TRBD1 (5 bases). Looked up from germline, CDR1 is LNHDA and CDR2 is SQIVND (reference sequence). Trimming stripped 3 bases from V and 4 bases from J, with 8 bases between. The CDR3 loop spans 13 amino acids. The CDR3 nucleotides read TGTGCCAGTAGTATGCAGGGTTCAGATACGCAGTATTTT. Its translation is CASSMQGSDTQYF.

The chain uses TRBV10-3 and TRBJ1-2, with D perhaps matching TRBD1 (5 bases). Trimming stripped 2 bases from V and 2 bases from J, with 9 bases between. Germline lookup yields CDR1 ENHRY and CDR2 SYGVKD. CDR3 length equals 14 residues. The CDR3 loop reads CAISEGAGNYGYTF. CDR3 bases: TGTGCCATCAGTGAGGGAGCAGGGAACTATGGCTACACCTTC.

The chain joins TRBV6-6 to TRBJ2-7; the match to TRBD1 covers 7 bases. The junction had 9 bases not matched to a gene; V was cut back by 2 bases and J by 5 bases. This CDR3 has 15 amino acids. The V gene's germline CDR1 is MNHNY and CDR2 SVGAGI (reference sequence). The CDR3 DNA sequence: TGTGCCAGCAGTTACACTGGGACAGACCTCCACGAGCAGTACTTC. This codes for CASSYTGTDLHEQYF.

CDR3 sequence (DNA): TGTGCCAGCAGCTCCAGGACAGGGGGAAGGAACATTCAGTACTTC. Translating gives CASSSRTGGRNIQYF. The J gene is TRBJ2-4, the V gene TRBV6-5; 10 bases agree with TRBD1. Germline lookup yields CDR1 MNHEY and CDR2 SVGAGI. This CDR3 is built from 15 residues. J was trimmed by 7 bases and V by 6 bases; bases with no gene match: 9.

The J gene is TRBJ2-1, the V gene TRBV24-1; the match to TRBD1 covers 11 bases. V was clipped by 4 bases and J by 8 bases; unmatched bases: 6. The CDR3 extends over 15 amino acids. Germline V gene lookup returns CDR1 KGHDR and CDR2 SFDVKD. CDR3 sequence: CATSDRTGGRDEQFF. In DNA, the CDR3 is TGTGCCACCAGTGACCGGACAGGGGGCCGGGATGAGCAGTTCTTC.

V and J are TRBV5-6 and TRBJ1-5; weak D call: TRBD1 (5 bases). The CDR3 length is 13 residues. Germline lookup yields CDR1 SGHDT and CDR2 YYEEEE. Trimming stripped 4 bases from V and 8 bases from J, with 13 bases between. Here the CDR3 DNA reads TGTGCCAGCAGCCCAGGGTCCGAGGAGCCCCAGCATTTT. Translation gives CASSPGSEEPQHF.

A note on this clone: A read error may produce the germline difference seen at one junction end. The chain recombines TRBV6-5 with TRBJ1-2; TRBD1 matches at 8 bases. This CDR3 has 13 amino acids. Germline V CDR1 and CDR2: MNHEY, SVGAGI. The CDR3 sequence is CASSYNAPDRVSF. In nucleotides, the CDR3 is TGTGCCAGCAGTTACAACGCCCCGGACAGGGTCTCCTTC.

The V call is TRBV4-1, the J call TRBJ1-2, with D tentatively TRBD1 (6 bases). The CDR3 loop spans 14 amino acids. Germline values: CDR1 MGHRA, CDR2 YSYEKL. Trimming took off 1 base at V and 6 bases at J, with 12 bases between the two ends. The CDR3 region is CASSQVRGVNGYTF. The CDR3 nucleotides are TGCGCCAGCAGCCAAGTCAGGGGCGTGAATGGCTACACCTTC.

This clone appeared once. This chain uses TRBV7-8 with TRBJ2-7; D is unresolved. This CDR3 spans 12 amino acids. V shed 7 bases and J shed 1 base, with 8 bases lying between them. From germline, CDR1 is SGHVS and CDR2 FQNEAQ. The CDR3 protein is CASIGLSYEQYF. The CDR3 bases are TGTGCCAGCATTGGCCTTTCCTACGAGCAGTACTTC. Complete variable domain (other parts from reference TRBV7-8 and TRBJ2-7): GAGVSQSPRYKVAKRGQDVALRCDPISGHVSLFWYQQALGQGPEFLTYFQNEAQLDKSGLPSDRFFAERPEGSVSTLKIQRTQQEDSAVYLCASIGLSYEQYFGPGTRLTVT.

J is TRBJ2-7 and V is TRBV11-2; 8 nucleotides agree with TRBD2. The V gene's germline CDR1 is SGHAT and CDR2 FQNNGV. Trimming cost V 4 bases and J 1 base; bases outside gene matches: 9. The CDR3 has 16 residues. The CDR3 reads CASSSGTREGSYEQYF. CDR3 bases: TGTGCCAGCAGCTCCGGGACTAGAGAGGGGTCCTACGAGCAGTACTTC. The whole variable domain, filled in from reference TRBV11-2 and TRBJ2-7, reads EAGVAQSPRYKIIEKRQSVAFWCNPISGHATLYWYQQILGQGPKLLIQFQNNGVVDDSQLPKDRFSAERLKGVDSTLKIQPAKLEDSAVYLCASSSGTREGSYEQYFGPGTRLTVT.

CDR3 in amino acids: CASSLEGGYTF. CDR3 coding DNA: TGTGCCAGCAGCTTGGAGGGTGGCTACACCTTC. This chain links TRBV7-9 with TRBJ1-2, with D unclear. This CDR3 spans 11 amino acids. V lost 3 bases and J 7 bases, leaving 6 bases between the germline ends. Germline CDR1 reads SEHNR; CDR2 reads FQNEAQ (reference sequence).

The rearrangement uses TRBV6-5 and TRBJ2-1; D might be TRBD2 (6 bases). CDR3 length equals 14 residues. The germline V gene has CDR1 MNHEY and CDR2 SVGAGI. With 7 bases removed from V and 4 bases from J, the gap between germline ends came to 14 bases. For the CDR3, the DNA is TGTGCCAGCACGAGTAGCGGCCTATACAATGAGCAGTTCTTC. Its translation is CASTSSGLYNEQFF.

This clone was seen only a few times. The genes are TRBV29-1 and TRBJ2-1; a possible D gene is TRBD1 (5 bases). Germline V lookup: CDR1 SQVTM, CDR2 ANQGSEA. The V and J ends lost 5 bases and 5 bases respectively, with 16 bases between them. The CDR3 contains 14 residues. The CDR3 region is CSVLTESPHNEQFF. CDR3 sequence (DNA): TGCAGCGTTCTGACAGAATCCCCGCACAATGAGCAGTTCTTC.

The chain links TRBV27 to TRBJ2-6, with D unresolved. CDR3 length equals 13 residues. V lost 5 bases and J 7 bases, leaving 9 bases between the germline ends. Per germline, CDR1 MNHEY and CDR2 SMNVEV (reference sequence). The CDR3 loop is CASSPRQANVLTF. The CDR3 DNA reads TGTGCCAGCAGTCCCCGACAAGCCAACGTCCTGACTTTC.

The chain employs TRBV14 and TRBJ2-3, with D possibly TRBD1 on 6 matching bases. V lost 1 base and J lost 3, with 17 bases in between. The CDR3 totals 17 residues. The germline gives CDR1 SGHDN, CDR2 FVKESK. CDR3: CASSQGSVRGRTDTQYF. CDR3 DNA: TGTGCCAGCAGCCAAGGAAGTGTCAGGGGTCGGACAGATACGCAGTATTTT.

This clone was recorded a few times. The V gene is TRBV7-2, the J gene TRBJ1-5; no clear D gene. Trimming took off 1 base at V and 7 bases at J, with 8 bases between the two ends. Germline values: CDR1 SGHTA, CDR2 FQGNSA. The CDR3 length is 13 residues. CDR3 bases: TGTGCCAGCAGCTTAGAGGGAGAACAGCCCCAGCATTTT. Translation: CASSLEGEQPQHF.